This T cell receptor beta chain was identified during a study of blood T cell repertoires in COVID-19. The CDR3 consists of 14 residues. Germline V gives CDR1 KGHSH, CDR2 LQKENI. After removal of 3 bases from V and 7 bases from J, the junction contained 7 bases not matched to a gene. Here immunoSEQ multiplex PCR was the method, and the copy in TCRdb shows in-frame clones only, minus some. The table shows roughly 250,000 clones, with nearly 85% occurring only once. The chain is built from TRBV18 and TRBJ2-7, with 9 bases identical to TRBD1. This sequence was found in a human donor in a cohort sampled during active COVID-19. The sample consisted of peripheral blood. The CDR3 DNA follows: TGTGCCAGCTCACCGTGGACAGGGGAGGGGGAGCAGTACTTC. It translates to CASSPWTGEGEQYF.